Following are 7 T cell receptor beta chains from one sample sequenced in a study of T cells in Graves' hyperthyroidism and ophthalmopathy. The CDR3 regions of TCR beta were amplified from RNA transcripts. HTBI primers were used for first-round RT-PCR of the TCR CDR3. MiXCR was run by TCRdb on the multiplex PCR reads, yielding one entry per CDR3 protein. Here the sample spans 400,000 to 500,000 distinct CDR3 sequences, 13% to 15% being singletons. The material sequenced was blood. These TCRs come from a woman aged 18-29 years with Graves' hyperthyroidism.

This clonotype was seen a handful of times. This chain links TRBV5-1 with TRBJ1-1; 7 bases fit TRBD1. Germline values: CDR1 SGHRS, CDR2 YFSETQ. With V trimmed by 6 bases and J by 0 bases, 14 bases remained unmatched. The CDR3 spans 17 residues. This CDR3 is CASNNGGDRFMNTEAFF. The CDR3 DNA reads as TGCGCCAGCAACAATGGTGGGGACAGATTTATGAACACTGAAGCTTTCTTT. The full variable domain, in which reference TRBV5-1 and TRBJ1-1 provide the parts outside the CDR3, is KAGVTQTPRYLIKTRGQQVTLSCSPISGHRSVSWYQQTPGQGLQFLFEYFSETQRNKGNFPGRFSGRQFSNSRSEMNVSTLELGDSALYLCASNNGGDRFMNTEAFFGQGTRLTVV.

This clonotype has a count of ten or more. The V and J genes are TRBV30 and TRBJ1-2; TRBD1 aligns across 9 bases. The CDR3 contains 15 residues. V trimming: 4 bases; J trimming: 6 bases; junction bases outside the gene matches: 12. Germline V lookup: CDR1 GTSNPN, CDR2 SVGIG (reference sequence). CDR3 sequence: CAWIPPGTGFNGYTF. CDR3 bases: TGTGCCTGGATTCCCCCGGGGACAGGGTTTAATGGCTACACCTTC.

This clonotype was counted many times. The chain couples TRBV3-1 to TRBJ1-1; 8 nucleotides match TRBD1. The V and J ends lost 4 bases and 2 bases, in that order; junction bases with no gene match: 6. The CDR3 has 15 residues. CDR1 and CDR2 (germline): LGHDT, YNNKEL (reference sequence). In DNA, the CDR3 is TGTGCCAGCAGCCGAGCGGACAGGGTAAACACTGAAGCTTTCTTT. The encoded protein is CASSRADRVNTEAFF.

This clonotype showed up just a few times. The chain is built from TRBV27 and TRBJ2-3; 9 positions match TRBD2. The CDR3 loop spans 16 amino acids. Per germline, CDR1 MNHEY and CDR2 SMNVEV (reference sequence). V lost 5 bases to trimming and J lost 2 bases; unmatched junction nucleotides: 8. The CDR3 nucleotides read TGTGCCAGCAGTCCCCTAGCGGGGTTCTTCACAGATACGCAGTATTTT. Protein: CASSPLAGFFTDTQYF.

Ten or more counts support this clonotype. The V and J genes are TRBV24-1 and TRBJ2-3, with TRBD2 matching 9 bases. Germline trimming cut 3 bases from V and 7 bases from J; bases unmatched to any gene: 7. CDR3 length: 15 amino acids. The germline V gene encodes CDR1 KGHDR and CDR2 SFDVKD. The CDR3 DNA reads as TGTGCCACCAGTGATGGCGGGAGGGCGACGAATACGCAGTATTTT. Translation: CATSDGGRATNTQYF.

This clonotype was detected many times. This chain links TRBV3-1 with TRBJ1-2, with a tentative D call TRBD1 (6 bases). V lost 4 bases to trimming and J lost 3 bases, with 12 bases between them. Germline-derived CDR1 and CDR2 are LGHDT and YNNKEL (reference sequence). This CDR3 region has 14 residues. The CDR3 coding sequence is TGTGCCAGCAGCCCCTTGGGACAACACTATGGCTACACCTTC. Its translation: CASSPLGQHYGYTF.

Only a few counts were recorded for this clonotype. This chain joins TRBV7-9 and TRBJ1-6; 8 bases are shared with TRBD1. V lost 2 bases to trimming and J lost 4 bases; unmatched junction nucleotides: 10. This CDR3 contains 18 residues. Germline values: CDR1 SEHNR, CDR2 FQNEAQ (reference sequence). For the CDR3, the DNA is TGTGCCAGCAGCTTAACGTACCGGGACAGGAGGTATAATTCACCCCTCCACTTT. Translating it yields CASSLTYRDRRYNSPLHF. Based on the CDR3 plus reference TRBV7-9 and TRBJ1-6, the full variable domain is DTGVSQNPRHKITKRGQNVTFRCDPISEHNRLYWYRQTLGQGPEFLTYFQNEAQLEKSRLLSDRFSAERPKGSFSTLEIQRTEQGDSAMYLCASSLTYRDRRYNSPLHFGNGTRLTVT.